The 8 T cell receptor beta chains given below trace back to one sample, sequenced in a study of cytomegalovirus exposure and HLA in healthy donors (dated 2017 in TCRdb). Library generation was performed with the immunoSEQ multiplex PCR assay. For the multiplex PCR, a mixture combining 60 forward primers for TCR Vbeta segments and 13 reverse primers for TCR Jbeta segments was used. The source is immuneACCESS, and TCRdb retained only in-frame sequences with V and J called. Part of the clones is not carried over; for the studies checked, unresolved V genes explain less than half of this, and the remainder is unexplained. Counted in this sample were 210,000 or so clones; around 80% of them appeared once. Together, the top ten hold about 0.45% of the sample. What was sequenced was PBMCs. The receptors stem from a boy younger than 18 in good health and CMV-seronegative.

This clone was seen a few times. The DNA for the CDR3 is TGTGCCAGCAGTGAAAAGAGTCCTCTGGGAAACACCATATATTTT. Protein: CASSEKSPLGNTIYF. J is TRBJ1-3 and V is TRBV6-1; D gene unclear. Trimming took off 2 bases at V and 4 bases at J, with 12 bases between the two ends. Germline CDR1 MNHNS, CDR2 SASEGT. This CDR3 is 15 amino acids long.

The chain uses TRBV5-6 and TRBJ1-6, with 9 bases fitting TRBD1. V lost 5 bases and J lost 10; bases outside the gene matches: 10. Looked up from germline, CDR1 is SGHDT and CDR2 is YYEEEE. CDR3 length: 15 amino acids. The CDR3 reads CASRILGQGKSPLHF. CDR3 DNA sequence: TGTGCCAGCAGGATATTAGGACAGGGGAAGTCACCCCTCCACTTT.

The chain recombines TRBV6-1 with TRBJ2-3; D may be TRBD2 (5 bases). This CDR3 has 15 amino acids. Looked up from germline, CDR1 is MNHNS and CDR2 is SASEGT. V lost 3 bases and J lost 6, with 16 bases in between. The CDR3 loop is CASSDPGLLADTQYF. DNA for the CDR3: TGTGCCAGCAGTGACCCTGGACTGCTCGCCGATACGCAGTATTTT.

J is TRBJ2-1 and V is TRBV5-5, with 10 bases fitting TRBD1. Germline V lookup: CDR1 SGHKS, CDR2 YYEKEE (reference sequence). The CDR3 is 16 amino acids. V shed 4 bases and J 8 bases; nucleotides not matched to a gene: 12. CDR3 residues: CASSPEGTGAFDEQFF. CDR3 bases: TGTGCCAGCAGCCCCGAAGGGACAGGGGCGTTCGATGAGCAGTTCTTC.

The genes are TRBV30 and TRBJ1-1; D call uncertain. CDR3 length: 14 residues. In germline, CDR1 is GTSNPN, CDR2 SVGIG (reference sequence). V was clipped by 1 base and J by 7 bases, with 16 bases between them. The CDR3 nucleotides read TGTGCCTGGAGTGGGACTTTAATTCCCATTGAAGCTTTCTTT. It specifies CAWSGTLIPIEAFF.

V usage is TRBV18 and J usage is TRBJ1-1; D might be TRBD1 (6 bases). Looked up from germline, CDR1 is KGHSH and CDR2 is LQKENI. The CDR3 extends over 13 amino acids. V lost 2 bases, J lost 11 bases, and 15 bases lay in between. The chain's CDR3 is CASSPAGGQWAFF. The DNA of the CDR3 is TGTGCCAGCTCACCAGCCGGGGGGCAGTGGGCTTTCTTT.

V gene TRBV9 combines with J gene TRBJ2-1; 10 bases match TRBD2. There are 15 residues in the CDR3. J gave up 9 bases and V 0 bases, and 6 bases lay outside the gene matches. The germline gives CDR1 SGDLS, CDR2 YYNGEE. The CDR3 sequence: CASSVVSGGASEQFF. The CDR3 nucleotides are TGTGCCAGCAGCGTAGTGAGCGGGGGGGCCAGTGAGCAGTTCTTC.

This clone was observed a few times. The CDR3 region is CASSANRLAYEQYF. CDR3 sequence (DNA): TGTGCCAGCAGCGCCAACCGACTAGCCTACGAGCAGTACTTC. This chain links TRBV13 with TRBJ2-5; D perhaps matches TRBD2 (6 bases). The last part of the DNA fits TRBJ2-7 better; the J call may be wrong. The V gene's germline CDR1 is PRHDT and CDR2 FYEKMQ (reference sequence). The CDR3 loop spans 14 amino acids.